The entry that follows covers one T cell receptor beta chain sequence. The antigen this receptor binds is unknown. The input lacks base qualities; no much larger clone sits a single base away. The CDR3 regions of human TCRbeta chains were analyzed by immunosequencing. The paper's processing steps were these. Repertoire TCRs were checked for matches against a reference library of SARS-CoV-2-specific TCRs that had been generated using the MIRA antigen-specificity platform. Breadth meant the fraction of unique TCRs that were SARS-CoV-2-associated, whereas depth meant the fraction of total T cells that were SARS-CoV-2-associated. Each spike-specific TCR was assigned to its reactive spike region and to a CD4 or CD8 class using the MIRA data. Log10-transformed breadth and depth values were compared by one-way ANOVA with Sidak's multiple comparisons tests. Sourced from immuneACCESS, this table was stored by TCRdb with only in-frame sequences that have V and J called. A share of the clones is absent; for the studies checked, an unresolved V gene accounts for under half, and the remainder has no known explanation. The V and J calls and clone size were taken over from that table, and D and trimming were inferred from the DNA. The table for this sample lists 100,000 to 120,000 clones; roughly 90% of them were counted only once. About 2.5% of the sample goes to the ten largest clones.

This specimen's time point label, per the study, means: baseline before first vaccination. Samples from vaccinated people were obtained from the UK trials COV001 and COV002, which included a single-blind randomized controlled phase 2/3 trial of AZD1222 (ChAdOx1 nCoV-19) in healthy adults. For TCRbeta chain sequencing, PBMC samples were collected from trial participants at day 0 and at day 28 after the second dose. The sample is drawn from a study of T cell responses to AZD1222 COVID-19 vaccine listed by TCRdb under 2021. In the study overall: AZD1222 recipients with second doses at about 4 weeks or about 12 weeks were pooled, because spike-specific TCR depth and breadth did not differ between schedules. TCR sequencing was performed for approximately 240 trial participants, of whom some 200 were given two doses of AZD1222 and roughly 25 were given two doses of MenACWY control vaccine. Enrollment into the trials was organized by age into subgroups of 18-55, 56-69 and 70-plus years, and those subgroups contained about 160, 30 and 59 TCR-sequenced participants, respectively. The research as a whole found: Most participants were white British and females outnumbered males, and the authors suggested that clonal diversity may have been underestimated. Conclusions about previously exposed vaccinees are limited because only six or seven AZD1222 recipients were SARS-CoV-2 seropositive at baseline. CD4 TCRs associated with the vaccine covered the entire spike protein, and the dominant responses were in regions 160-218 and 743-854. No day 14 peak-response samples were available, so repertoires were characterized only after the peak T cell response. After two AZD1222 doses, both the breadth and the depth of spike-specific TCRs were significantly higher than at day 0 and than in MenACWY recipients. The 56-69-year group was small, and its depth increase did not reach significance, likely because of low power. Reportedly, close to half of the unique spike-specific TCRs recognized epitopes lying outside the regions that are mutated in the B.1.351 and B.1.1.7 variants.

CDR1 and CDR2, looked up from the germline V gene, are SGDLS and YYNGEE. V drops 6 bases and J drops 0 bases, leaving 13 bases in between. The CDR3 measures 14 amino acids from cysteine to phenylalanine. Kept here is only the CDR3 DNA, which spans 42 bases and is read in frame from base 1. The sequence was collected from an adult in good health. The chain employs TRBV9 and TRBJ2-7; 5 matching bases give a weak D call of TRBD2. The input for sequencing was peripheral blood, taken on day 0 of AZD1222 vaccination. The sequence in DNA is TGTGCCAGCACGCCAGCGGCCCTCTCCTACGAGCAGTACTTC. Protein translation: CASTPAALSYEQYF.